One and the same sample provided the 18 T cell receptor beta chains below, sequenced in a study of regulatory T cells in long-lasting Graves disease. The time point was: persistent/refractory GD, antithyroid drugs over 5 years with positive TRAb. RNA from PBMCs was the source of the TCR library. Arm-PCR with iRepertoire HTBI primers amplified the CDR3 regions for these TCR beta libraries. TCRdb re-analysed the multiplex PCR reads in MiXCR, keeping a single row per CDR3 protein. Of roughly 700,000 distinct CDR3 sequences listed, around 30% are singletons. The sequencing here drew on peripheral blood mononuclear cells (PBMCs), taken when the disease was refractory, from a patient treated with antithyroid drugs. The source of these receptors is a female donor with Graves disease.

V usage is TRBV3-1 and J usage is TRBJ2-5; TRBD1 matches at 10 bases. The V gene's germline CDR1 is LGHDT and CDR2 YNNKEL (reference sequence). V dropped 6 bases and J dropped 4; count of bases not matched to a gene: 11. CDR3 size: 16 residues. The chain's CDR3 is CASSNTGTGEAETQYF. CDR3 in DNA: TGTGCCAGCAGTAACACCGGGACAGGGGAGGCAGAGACCCAGTACTTC.

V usage is TRBV7-6 and J usage is TRBJ2-2; no definite D call. Germline CDR1 reads SGHVS; CDR2 reads FNYEAQ. The V and J ends lost 1 base and 2 bases respectively, with 5 bases between them. CDR3 size: 14 residues. In DNA form, the CDR3 reads TGTGCCAGCAGCTTAGAAGGAAACACCGGGGAGCTGTTTTTT. It translates to CASSLEGNTGELFF.

The chain combines TRBV28 with TRBJ1-5, with a tentative D call TRBD1 (5 bases). Trimming left V 5 bases short and J 0 bases short, with 20 bases between. This CDR3 contains 18 residues. Germline V gene sequence: CDR1 MDHEN, CDR2 SYDVKM. CDR3 in DNA: TGTGCCAGCAGTCCCCAGGTTTTAGGGGTGGTTAGCAATCAGCCCCAGCATTTT. It translates to CASSPQVLGVVSNQPQHF.

This chain links TRBV6-2 or TRBV6-3 with TRBJ2-7; D unresolved. The germline gives CDR1 MNHEY, CDR2 SVGEGT. Trimming took 5 bases from V and 0 from J, leaving 17 bases between them. This CDR3 has 16 amino acids. CDR3 coding DNA: TGTGCCAGCAGTGAAGATACCTTTAGAAGCTCCTACGAGCAGTACTTC. This gives the protein CASSEDTFRSSYEQYF.

The CDR3 sequence: CSVEDGGDEQYF. The CDR3 DNA follows: TGCAGCGTTGAAGACGGAGGGGACGAGCAGTACTTC. The chain uses TRBV29-1 and TRBJ2-7; possible D gene TRBD2, 6 bases. Germline CDR1 reads SQVTM; CDR2 reads ANQGSEA. The V gene lost 0 bases and the J gene lost 5 bases, with 8 bases spanning the gap. The length of the CDR3 is 12 residues.

This clonotype occurred a few times. The chain combines TRBV28 with TRBJ1-3; D ambiguous. Trimming cost V 6 bases and J 6 bases, with 9 bases left between them. This CDR3 contains 12 residues. Germline CDR1 and CDR2: MDHEN and SYDVKM. The CDR3 is CASRSIPNTIYF. In nucleotides, the CDR3 is TGTGCCAGCAGGTCAATCCCAAACACCATATATTTT.

This clonotype appeared many times. This chain connects TRBV27 to TRBJ1-2; TRBD1 matches 11 bases. J gave up 8 bases and V 3 bases, and 11 bases lay outside the gene matches. This CDR3 spans 16 amino acids. Germline V lookup: CDR1 MNHEY, CDR2 SMNVEV (reference sequence). The CDR3 DNA sequence: TGTGCCAGCAGTTTCCGCGGACAGGGGGCGAGGTCGGGCTACACCTTC. This sequence encodes CASSFRGQGARSGYTF.

The chain uses TRBV5-6 and TRBJ1-5, with D maybe TRBD1 (6 bases). Trimming stripped 2 bases from V and 0 bases from J, with 12 bases between. Germline V gene data show CDR1 as SGHDT and CDR2 as YYEEEE. The CDR3 sequence is 16 residues long. As DNA, the CDR3 is TGTGCCAGCAGCTTTGGGGGCCTGTATAGCAATCAGCCCCAGCATTTT. Its protein product is CASSFGGLYSNQPQHF.

V is TRBV7-9 and J is TRBJ1-1; 8 positions match TRBD1. The V segment lost 1 base and the J segment 6 bases; nucleotides outside the gene matches: 7. Germline V gene sequence: CDR1 SEHNR, CDR2 FQNEAQ (reference sequence). The CDR3 extends over 15 amino acids. The CDR3 region is CASSLGTGMVAEAFF. CDR3 nucleotides: TGTGCCAGCAGCTTAGGGACAGGGATGGTCGCTGAAGCTTTCTTT.

The genes are TRBV29-1 and TRBJ1-2; 7 positions match TRBD1. CDR3 length: 17 residues. Germline V lookup: CDR1 SQVTM, CDR2 ANQGSEA. The CDR3 DNA reads as TGCACCATCCGGGAGAGGCCACAGGGGTCATTAGGCTATGGCTACACCTTC. Translation gives CTIRERPQGSLGYGYTF.

This rearrangement joins TRBV5-5 to TRBJ2-3; weak D call: TRBD1 (6 bases). CDR3 length equals 15 residues. The V end lost 0 bases, the J end lost 4 bases, and 12 bases lay between the germline ends. Germline V gene sequence: CDR1 SGHKS, CDR2 YYEKEE (reference sequence). DNA of the CDR3: TGTGCCAGCAGCTTGGCAGGCAGGGGATCAGATACGCAGTATTTT. Translating gives CASSLAGRGSDTQYF. Drawing the rest from reference TRBV5-5 and TRBJ2-3, the complete variable domain is DAGVTQSPTHLIKTRGQQVTLRCSPISGHKSVSWYQQVLGQGPQFIFQYYEKEERGRGNFPDRFSARQFPNYSSELNVNALLLGDSALYLCASSLAGRGSDTQYFGPGTRLTVL.

The rearrangement links TRBV18 to TRBJ2-5; no clear D gene. Trimming removed 3 bases at V and 1 base at J, with 6 bases between. The CDR3 length is 13 residues. From germline, CDR1 is KGHSH and CDR2 LQKENI. The CDR3 loop is CASSPDVQETQYF. CDR3 nucleotides: TGTGCCAGCTCACCGGACGTCCAAGAGACCCAGTACTTC.

This clonotype was recorded a few times. The V and J genes are TRBV12-3 or TRBV12-4 and TRBJ1-5, with D unclear. The V and J ends lost 6 bases and 6 bases respectively, with 15 bases between them. This CDR3 spans 14 amino acids. The CDR3 region has the DNA TGTGCCAGCAGCTCAGCCAGCCGAGCTCAGCCCCAGCATTTT. The encoded protein is CASSSASRAQPQHF.

J is TRBJ1-5 and V is TRBV15; D is undetermined. V lost 0 bases, J lost 3 bases, and 6 bases lay in between. Germline V lookup: CDR1 LNHNV, CDR2 YYDKDF (reference sequence). CDR3 size: 14 residues. The CDR3 bases are TGTGCCACCAGCAGAGATTCGGCCAATCAGCCCCAGCATTTT. Translated, it gives CATSRDSANQPQHF.

The rearrangement uses TRBV29-1 and TRBJ1-1, with D unresolved. The CDR3 covers 15 residues. V gave up 5 bases and J gave up 0 bases, with 16 bases separating them. Germline V gene data show CDR1 as SQVTM and CDR2 as ANQGSEA. CDR3 loop: CSVYGLPTLNTEAFF. In nucleotides, the CDR3 is TGCAGCGTTTATGGACTACCAACACTGAACACTGAAGCTTTCTTT.

The chain joins TRBV11-2 to TRBJ2-1; D unresolved. This CDR3 is built from 13 residues. V shed 0 bases and J shed 10 bases, with 10 bases lying between them. The germline CDR1 and CDR2 sequences are SGHAT and FQNNGV. As DNA, the CDR3 is TGTGCCAGCAGCTTAGAGATATCGCGGGAGCAGTTCTTC. Protein: CASSLEISREQFF.

The chain combines TRBV19 with TRBJ1-1, with 7 nucleotides matching TRBD1. In germline, CDR1 is LNHDA, CDR2 SQIVND (reference sequence). After removal of 3 bases from V and 12 bases from J, the junction contained 16 bases not matched to a gene. The CDR3 has 15 amino acids. DNA of the CDR3: TGTGCCAGTAGTATGAACCTTTTTGAGACAGGGTCAACTTTCTTT. Translated: CASSMNLFETGSTFF.

This clonotype was counted only a few times. This rearrangement joins TRBV6-1 to TRBJ2-2; D may be TRBD2 (5 bases). Germline V gives CDR1 MNHNS, CDR2 SASEGT. The CDR3 sequence is 14 residues long. V gave up 6 bases and J gave up 3 bases, with 11 bases separating them. The CDR3 sequence: CASREGFDTGELFF. In nucleotides, the CDR3 is TGTGCCAGCAGAGAGGGATTTGACACCGGGGAGCTGTTTTTT.